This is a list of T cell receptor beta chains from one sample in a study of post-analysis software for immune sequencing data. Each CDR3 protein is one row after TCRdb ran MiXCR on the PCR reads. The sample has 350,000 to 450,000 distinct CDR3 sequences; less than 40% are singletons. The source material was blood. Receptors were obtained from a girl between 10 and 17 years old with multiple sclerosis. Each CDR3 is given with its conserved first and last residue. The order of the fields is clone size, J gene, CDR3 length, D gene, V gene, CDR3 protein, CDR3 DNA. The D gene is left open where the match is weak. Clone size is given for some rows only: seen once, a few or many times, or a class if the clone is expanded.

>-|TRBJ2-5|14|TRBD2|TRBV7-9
CASSILAGQETQYF
TGTGCCAGCAGTATACTAGCGGGGCAAGAGACCCAGTACTTC
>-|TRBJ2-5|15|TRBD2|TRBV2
CASTRLAASEETQYF
TGTGCCAGCACGAGGCTAGCGGCCTCCGAAGAGACCCAGTACTTC
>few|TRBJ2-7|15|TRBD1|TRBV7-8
CASSFPGTGDYEQYF
TGTGCCAGCAGCTTTCCCGGGACAGGAGACTACGAGCAGTACTTC
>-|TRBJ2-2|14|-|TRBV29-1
CSVRKGSGTGELFF
TGCAGCGTTCGAAAAGGGTCGGGGACCGGGGAGCTGTTTTTT
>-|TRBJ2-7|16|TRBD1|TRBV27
CASSLFSGTGHYEQYF
TGTGCCAGCAGTTTATTCTCCGGGACAGGGCACTACGAGCAGTACTTC
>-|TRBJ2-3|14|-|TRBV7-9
CATESVISTDTQYF
TGTGCCACAGAGTCCGTAATTAGCACAGATACGCAGTATTTT
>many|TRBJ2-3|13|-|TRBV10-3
CAISSGGQDTQYF
TGTGCCATCAGCTCCGGAGGGCAAGATACGCAGTATTTT
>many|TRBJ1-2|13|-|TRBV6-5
CASSYLSRDGYTF
TGTGCCAGCAGTTACCTTTCCAGAGATGGCTACACCTTC
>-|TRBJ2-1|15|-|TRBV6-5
CACSLAWSSYNEQFF
TGTGCCTGCAGCTTAGCATGGAGCTCCTACAATGAGCAGTTCTTC
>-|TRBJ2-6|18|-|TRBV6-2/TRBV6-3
CASSYRKLASSGANVLTF
TGTGCCAGCAGTTACCGGAAACTAGCCAGCTCTGGGGCCAACGTCCTGACTTTC
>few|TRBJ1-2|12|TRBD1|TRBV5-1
CATSTGNYGYTF
TGCGCCACCTCGACAGGGAACTATGGCTACACCTTC
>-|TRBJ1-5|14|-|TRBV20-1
CSASYGRGSKPQHF
TGCAGTGCTAGCTATGGGAGGGGTAGCAAGCCCCAGCATTTT
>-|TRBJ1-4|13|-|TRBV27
CASSAATNEKLFF
TGTGCCAGCAGCGCCGCAACTAATGAAAAACTGTTTTTT
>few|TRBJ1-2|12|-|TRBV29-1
CSAGTLRDGYTF
TGCAGCGCTGGGACTTTACGTGATGGCTACACCTTC
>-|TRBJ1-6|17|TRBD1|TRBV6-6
CASSYRDRVSHNSPLHF
TGTGCCAGCAGTTACCGGGACAGGGTCTCCCATAATTCACCCCTCCACTTT
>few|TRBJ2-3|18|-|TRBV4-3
CASSQDWGVRESTDTQYF
TGCGCCAGCAGCCAAGATTGGGGGGTCAGGGAGTCCACAGATACGCAGTATTTT
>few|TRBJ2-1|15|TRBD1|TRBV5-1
CASSLGAGQANEQFF
TGCGCCAGCAGCTTGGGGGCGGGACAGGCCAATGAGCAGTTCTTC
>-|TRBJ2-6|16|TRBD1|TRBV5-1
CASSGQGATGANVLTF
TGCGCCAGCAGTGGACAGGGGGCGACTGGGGCCAACGTCCTGACTTTC
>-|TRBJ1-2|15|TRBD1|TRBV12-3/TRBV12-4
CASSGAGGVNYGYTF
TGTGCCAGCAGTGGGGCAGGGGGAGTTAACTATGGCTACACCTTC
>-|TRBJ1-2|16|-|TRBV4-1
CASSQAQGYSSYGYTF
TGCGCCAGCAGCCAAGCCCAGGGGTATTCCAGCTATGGCTACACCTTC
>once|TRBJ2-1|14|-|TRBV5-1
CASSLTGPCNEQFF
TGCGCCAGCAGCTTAACAGGGCCCTGCAATGAGCAGTTCTTC
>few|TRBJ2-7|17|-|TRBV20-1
CSARDPPTGPLDYEQYF
TGCAGTGCTAGAGATCCCCCCACGGGTCCCCTAGATTATGAGCAGTACTTC
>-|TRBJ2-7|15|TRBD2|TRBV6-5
CASRPLTSGGAGAYF
TGTGCCAGCAGACCCCTGACTAGCGGGGGGGCTGGTGCGTACTTC
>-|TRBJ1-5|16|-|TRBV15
CATSSGGLRGNQPQHF
TGTGCCACCAGCAGTGGGGGGCTACGCGGCAATCAGCCCCAGCATTTT
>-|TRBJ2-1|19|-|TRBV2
CASKGRTNDVFSSYNEQFF
TGTGCCAGCAAAGGCAGGACCAATGACGTCTTTAGCTCCTACAATGAGCAGTTCTTC
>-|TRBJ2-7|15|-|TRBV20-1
CSASGGTQSSYEQYF
TGCAGTGCTAGCGGGGGCACCCAGAGCTCCTACGAGCAGTACTTC
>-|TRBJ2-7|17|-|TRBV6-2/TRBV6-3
CASSASLGPGDPYEQYF
TGTGCCAGCAGTGCCTCCCTTGGACCGGGCGACCCCTACGAGCAGTACTTC
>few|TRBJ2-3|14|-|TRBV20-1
CSARDGSGGDTQYF
TGCAGTGCTAGAGATGGAAGTGGGGGAGATACGCAGTATTTT
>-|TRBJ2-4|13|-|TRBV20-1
CSAPQPAKNIQYF
TGCAGTGCTCCGCAACCGGCTAAAAACATTCAGTACTTC
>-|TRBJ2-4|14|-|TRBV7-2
CASSLVPQPSEQYF
TGTGCCAGCAGCTTAGTCCCCCAGCCGTCAGAGCAGTACTTC
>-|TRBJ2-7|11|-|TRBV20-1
CSARDSGEQYF
TGCAGTGCTAGAGACAGCGGCGAGCAGTACTTC
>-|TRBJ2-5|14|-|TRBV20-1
CSARELAAQETQYF
TGCAGTGCTAGAGAACTTGCGGCGCAAGAGACCCAGTACTTC
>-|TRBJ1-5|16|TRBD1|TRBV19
CASKVQGALGNQPQHF
TGTGCCAGTAAAGTACAGGGGGCGTTGGGCAATCAGCCCCAGCATTTT
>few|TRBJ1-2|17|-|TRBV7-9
CASSLFRDTIPNYGYTF
TGTGCCAGCAGCTTATTCCGGGACACCATACCTAACTATGGCTACACCTTC
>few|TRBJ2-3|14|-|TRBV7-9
CASSFDSRTDTQYF
TGTGCCAGCAGCTTCGACAGTCGCACAGATACGCAGTATTTT
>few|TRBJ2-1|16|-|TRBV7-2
CASSLVGTLMGDEQFF
TGTGCCAGCAGCTTAGTCGGGACACTGATGGGGGATGAGCAGTTCTTC
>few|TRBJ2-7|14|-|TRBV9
CASSVTGDPYEQYF
TGTGCCAGCAGCGTAACCGGGGATCCATACGAGCAGTACTTC
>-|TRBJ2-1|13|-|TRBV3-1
CASSRRLANEQFF
TGTGCCAGCAGCCGCCGACTCGCCAATGAGCAGTTCTTC
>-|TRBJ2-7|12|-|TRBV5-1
CASSFVGYEQYF
TGCGCCAGCAGCTTTGTCGGCTACGAGCAGTACTTC
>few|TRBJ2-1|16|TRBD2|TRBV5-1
CASSPGLAVGYNEQFF
TGCGCCAGCAGCCCGGGACTAGCGGTTGGTTACAATGAGCAGTTCTTC
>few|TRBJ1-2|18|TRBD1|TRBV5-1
CASSLEGVRATGGGGYTF
TGCGCCAGCAGCTTGGAGGGAGTGAGAGCTACAGGGGGCGGCGGCTACACCTTC
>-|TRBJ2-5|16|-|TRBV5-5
CASSLLPGAGAETQYF
TGTGCCAGCAGCTTGTTGCCGGGCGCAGGGGCCGAGACCCAGTACTTC
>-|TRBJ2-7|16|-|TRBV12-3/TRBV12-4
CASSLSTAQKVLEQYF
TGTGCCAGCAGTTTATCGACTGCCCAAAAAGTCCTCGAGCAGTACTTC
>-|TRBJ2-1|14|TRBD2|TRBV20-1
CSARVLAGNNEQFF
TGCAGTGCTAGAGTACTAGCGGGAAACAATGAGCAGTTCTTC